This T cell receptor (beta chain) was documented in a study of lymphopenia after photon versus proton radiotherapy. Produced via immunoSEQ multiplex PCR; TCRdb's table is partial and in-frame only. Altogether 160,000 or so clones are present, 80% to 90% being singletons, with the ten largest covering approximately 4.7%. Overall study findings and caveats: After the lymphocyte nadir, photon-treated repertoires showed oligoclonal expansion, especially of CD8+ Temra cells. Relative stability marked proton patients; photon patients lost diversity and naive cells.

As for this clone: Its antigen is not known. Different DNA sequences within this sample yield the same CDR3.

The CDR3 totals 12 residues. Germline V gene sequence: CDR1 SGDLS, CDR2 YYNGEE. Trimming removed 2 bases from V and 7 bases from J, with 7 bases in between. The chain carries TRBV9 and TRBJ2-1; D unresolved. The sequenced sample was peripheral blood, obtained from a patient treated with photon-based radiotherapy. The TCR comes from a man between 50 and 59 years old with gastric cancer. CDR3 region: CASSVDRNEQFF. DNA of the CDR3: TGTGCCAGCAGCGTCGACCGGAATGAGCAGTTCTTC.